The clone carrying this T cell receptor beta chain was seen only a few times. This specimen belongs to a study of control samples from healthy donors and cancer patients. The table came from immunoSEQ multiplex PCR; TCRdb's copy has only in-frame clones and leaves some out. The profile shows approximately 100,000 clones, 90% of them singletons. Germline V gives CDR1 LGHDT, CDR2 YNNKEL (reference sequence). Between the trimmed V and J ends, which lost 4 bases and 6 bases, there was a span of 13 bases. The CDR3 covers 14 residues. The chain joins TRBV3-1 (or the pseudogene TRBV3-2) to TRBJ1-5; no clear D gene. This TCR derives from a human donor in good health. The donor label of this sample is uncertain. The sample taken for sequencing was blood. The CDR3 here is CASSPQPGSQPQHF. DNA of the CDR3: TGTGCCAGCAGCCCTCAACCCGGGAGTCAGCCCCAGCATTTT.